Listed here is a single T cell receptor (beta chain). Its specificity is unknown. The sample is drawn from a study of identical twins. V shed 3 bases, J shed 1 base, and the junction held 5 bases outside the gene matches. CDR3 size: 15 residues. CDR1 is SGHVS and CDR2 is FQNEAQ in the germline V gene. Healthy Caucasian donors formed the entire cohort. Whole-study results and caveats: Insertions were reduced in abundant cord blood beta clonotypes but not in memory repertoires. There was more out-of-frame TCR alpha sharing in monozygotic twins than models estimated. The analysis was cross-sectional rather than longitudinal within donors.

TCRdb reprocessed the 5' RACE reads via MiXCR and lists one record per CDR3 protein. This table has 300,000 to 400,000 distinct CDR3 sequences, approximately 13% appearing once. The sample also formed part of further work on yellow fever vaccine responses in identical twins.

This sequence was found in a young woman in good health. Sequenced sample: CD8+ T cells sorted from blood. The V gene is TRBV7-8, the J gene TRBJ2-7; 8 bases map to TRBD2. The CDR3: CASSLGVAGSYEQYF. CDR3 in DNA: TGTGCCAGCAGCTTGGGGGTAGCGGGATCCTACGAGCAGTACTTC.